This TCR beta chain was documented in a study of shared clonotypes between healthy human individuals. Study-wide background: Donors consisted of a couple of women and a few men between 18 and 49. Study-level points and caveats: Donors were few, which limited the genetic and exposure-history diversity represented.

Germline V gene lookup returns CDR1 SGDLS and CDR2 YYNGEE. The V and J ends lost 0 bases and 2 bases, in that order; junction bases with no gene match: 8. The CDR3 has 17 residues. A remark on this clone: The antigen is not known.

The team ran DNA from unsorted PBMCs on ten immunoSEQ deep assay plates for sequencing. Libraries were prepared by immunoSEQ multiplex PCR; TCRdb keeps only in-frame clonotypes and omits some of them. This repertoire shows about half a million clones, approximately 80% found once; its top ten account for 9.5% to 15%. The specimen was PBMCs. V and J are TRBV9 and TRBJ2-3; 8 bases match TRBD2. The origin of this receptor is a woman between 35 and 50 years old in good health. Some clones in this sample may be carry-over from other donors' samples. The CDR3 coding sequence is TGTGCCAGCAGCGTAGGGCCGGGACTAGGAGCCACAGATACGCAGTATTTT. Its translation: CASSVGPGLGATDTQYF.